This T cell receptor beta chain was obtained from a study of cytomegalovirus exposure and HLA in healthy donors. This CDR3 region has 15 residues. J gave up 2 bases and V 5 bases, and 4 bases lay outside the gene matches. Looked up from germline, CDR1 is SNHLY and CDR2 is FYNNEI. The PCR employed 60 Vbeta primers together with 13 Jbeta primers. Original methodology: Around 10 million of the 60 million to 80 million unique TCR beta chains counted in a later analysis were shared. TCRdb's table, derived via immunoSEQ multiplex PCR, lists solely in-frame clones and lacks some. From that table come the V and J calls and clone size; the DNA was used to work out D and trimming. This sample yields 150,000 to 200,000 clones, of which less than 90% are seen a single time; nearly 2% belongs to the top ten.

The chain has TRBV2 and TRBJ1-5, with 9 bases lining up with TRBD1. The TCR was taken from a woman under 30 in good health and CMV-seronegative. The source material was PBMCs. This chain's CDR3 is CASSLTGGGNQPQHF. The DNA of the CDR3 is TGTGCCAGCAGTTTGACAGGGGGAGGCAATCAGCCCCAGCATTTT.